The entry below gives a single TCR beta chain sequence along with its context. Its antigen is currently unknown. Primers included in the PCR were 60 Vbeta and 13 Jbeta primers. Only in-frame clones appear in the TCRdb table, and some are missing; sequencing was by immunoSEQ multiplex PCR. The repertoire holds 150,000 to 200,000 clones, with more than 65% as singletons. This entry belongs to a study of cytomegalovirus exposure and HLA in healthy donors. Study-wide results and limits: For TCR beta chains, V- and J-gene trimming was later linked to a missense DCLRE1C variant.

Sequenced: PBMCs. The receptor comes from a man between 18 and 29 years old in good health and CMV-seropositive.

The CDR3 nucleotides read TGTGCCAGCAGCCTGACAGGGGTAAGGAGGCAGCCCCAGCATTTT. This codes for CASSLTGVRRQPQHF. V gene TRBV11-3 combines with J gene TRBJ1-5; 8 nucleotides agree with TRBD1. The CDR3 sequence is 15 residues long. Germline CDR1 reads SGHNT; CDR2 reads YENEEA. V lost 5 bases and J lost 7; bases outside the gene matches: 10.